This is a list of T cell receptor beta chains from one sample in a study of T cell changes during pregnancy in multiple sclerosis. The protocol was immunoSEQ multiplex PCR, while the TCRdb copy is restricted to in-frame clones and leaves out a portion. Of 25,000 to 30,000 clones listed, about 88% are singletons. The sequences come from CD8+ T cells from peripheral blood mononuclear cells, collected after pregnancy. These receptors came from a female donor with multiple sclerosis, enrolled in a pregnancy study. CDR3s include the opening cysteine and the closing phenylalanine or tryptophan. The order of the fields is CDR3 length, clone size, V gene, J gene, D gene, CDR3 protein, CDR3 DNA. D genes are given only for firm matches. Clone size appears in some rows only: once, few, many, or a class for an expanded clone.

>13|once|TRBV30|TRBJ1-1|TRBD1
CAWSRTGGTEAFF
TGTGCCTGGAGTCGGACAGGGGGCACTGAAGCTTTCTTT
>15|-|TRBV7-9|TRBJ1-2|TRBD1
CASSHRDSFAYGYTF
TGTGCCAGCAGCCACCGGGACAGTTTCGCCTATGGCTACACCTTC
>13|-|TRBV19|TRBJ1-2|-
CASSPGGSYGYTF
TGTGCCAGTAGTCCTGGAGGCAGCTATGGCTACACCTTC
>14|few|TRBV5-8|TRBJ2-5|-
CASTSTSNRKTQYF
TGTGCCAGCACCTCCACTAGTAATCGTAAGACCCAGTACTTC
>15|-|TRBV19|TRBJ1-1|TRBD1
CASSPPGTGVTEAFF
TGTGCCAGTAGTCCCCCCGGGACAGGGGTTACTGAAGCTTTCTTT
>19|-|TRBV5-1|TRBJ2-1|TRBD2
CASSPAGTSGSSSYNEQFF
TGCGCCAGCAGCCCGGCCGGGACTAGCGGTTCGAGCTCCTACAATGAGCAGTTCTTC
>15|-|TRBV27|TRBJ2-1|TRBD2
CASSLSGGTYNEQFF
TGTGCCAGCAGTTTATCGGGGGGGACCTACAATGAGCAGTTCTTC
>14|-|TRBV7-9|TRBJ2-7|-
CASSSLRGPYEQYF
TGTGCCAGCAGCTCCCTCAGGGGTCCTTACGAGCAGTACTTC
>16|-|TRBV19|TRBJ2-7|-
CASSITLDSNFYEQYF
TGTGCCAGTAGTATAACCCTAGACAGTAATTTCTACGAGCAGTACTTC
>16|few|TRBV15|TRBJ2-7|-
CATSMSRDSLVNEQYF
TGTGCCACCAGCATGTCCCGGGACTCCCTCGTGAACGAGCAGTACTTC
>16|-|TRBV4-2|TRBJ2-7|TRBD2
CASSQDWREVSYEQYF
TGTGCCAGCAGCCAAGACTGGCGGGAGGTCTCCTACGAGCAGTACTTC
>23|-|TRBV13|TRBJ2-1|TRBD2
CASSSPGQGTGTSGSIGYNEQFF
TGTGCCAGCAGCTCCCCGGGACAGGGGACCGGGACTAGCGGGAGCATTGGGTACAATGAGCAGTTCTTC
>13|-|TRBV10-3|TRBJ2-7|-
CAIMGDSVYEQYF
TGTGCCATCATGGGGGACTCGGTCTACGAGCAGTACTTC
>14|-|TRBV14|TRBJ2-3|-
CASSQEGATDTQYF
TGTGCCAGCAGCCAAGAGGGGGCCACAGATACGCAGTATTTT
>16|-|TRBV19|TRBJ1-4|TRBD1
CASSLGQVATNEKLFF
TGTGCCAGTAGTTTGGGACAGGTTGCAACTAATGAAAAACTGTTTTTT
>14|once|TRBV27|TRBJ2-2|-
CASSLYSFTGELFF
TGTGCCAGCAGTTTATATTCATTTACCGGGGAGCTGTTTTTT
>13|-|TRBV30|TRBJ1-1|-
CAWSVGQQTEAFF
TGTGCCTGGAGCGTCGGACAGCAAACTGAAGCTTTCTTT
>16|-|TRBV7-9|TRBJ2-1|TRBD1
CASSLSTGGRYNEQFF
TGTGCCAGCAGCTTATCTACAGGGGGTAGGTACAATGAGCAGTTCTTC
>14|-|TRBV9|TRBJ2-1|-
CASSPVRGYNEQFF
TGTGCCAGCAGCCCCGTGAGGGGGTATAATGAGCAGTTCTTC
>14|-|TRBV30|TRBJ2-7|-
CAWSVSSGTYEQYF
TGTGCCTGGAGTGTATCGTCAGGCACCTACGAGCAGTACTTC